Shown below are 21 T cell receptor beta chains from a single sample sequenced in a study of cytomegalovirus exposure and HLA in healthy donors (dated by TCRdb to about 2017). The library was generated by the immunoSEQ multiplex PCR assay. TCRdb stores this immuneACCESS table with in-frame sequences only. Part of the clones is absent; in the studies checked, under half of the shortfall reflects unresolved V genes, and no reason is known for the rest. The sample table holds tens of thousands of clones, of which around 97% were seen once. Around 1.6% of the sample is in the top ten clones. The source material was PBMCs. These receptors were taken from a woman aged 18-29 years in good health and CMV-seropositive.

This clone was seen just once. This chain joins TRBV9 and TRBJ2-4; 8 bases line up with TRBD2. The ends lost 0 bases at V and 13 bases at J; junction bases unmatched: 6. This CDR3 is built from 13 residues. Germline-derived CDR1 and CDR2 are SGDLS and YYNGEE. DNA of the CDR3: TGTGCCAGCAGCGTAGCGGGAGGGCCGGTGCAGTACTTC. This codes for CASSVAGGPVQYF.

On this clone: Within the sample, other DNA sequences also encode this same CDR3. This rearrangement joins TRBV19 to TRBJ2-7; no clear D. From germline, CDR1 is LNHDA and CDR2 SQIVND (reference sequence). Trimming shortened V by 1 base and J by 2 bases, and 6 bases separated the two germline ends. The CDR3 is made up of 13 amino acids. Written as DNA, the CDR3 is TGTGCCAGTAGTATAGGGTTAGCCTACGAGCAGTACTTC. The encoded protein is CASSIGLAYEQYF.

The genes are TRBV7-9 and TRBJ1-1, with D unresolved. V was pared by 5 bases and J by 4 bases, with 14 bases between. Germline V gene data show CDR1 as SEHNR and CDR2 as FQNEAQ (reference sequence). CDR3 size: 14 residues. CDR3 region: CASSHPSAFTEAFF. DNA of the CDR3: TGTGCCAGCAGCCACCCATCAGCGTTCACTGAAGCTTTCTTT.

J is TRBJ2-5 and V is TRBV5-1, with D maybe TRBD2 (6 bases). This CDR3 region has 15 residues. Trimming cost V 3 bases and J 1 base, with 13 bases left between them. Germline values: CDR1 SGHRS, CDR2 YFSETQ. CDR3 in amino acids: CASSSTSGVQETQYF. CDR3 bases: TGCGCCAGCAGCTCGACTAGTGGGGTCCAAGAGACCCAGTACTTC.

The J gene is TRBJ2-3, the V gene TRBV7-2; TRBD2 is a possible D gene (6 bases). The CDR3 extends over 15 amino acids. Trimming left V 3 bases short and J 0 bases short, with 10 bases between. Germline lookup yields CDR1 SGHTA and CDR2 FQGNSA. In DNA, the CDR3 is TGTGCCAGCAGCTTGATAGCGGCTAGCACAGATACGCAGTATTTT. Amino acids: CASSLIAASTDTQYF.

This chain uses TRBV6-5 with TRBJ1-2, with TRBD1 identical over 7 bases. Germline V gives CDR1 MNHEY, CDR2 SVGAGI. V lost 7 bases to trimming and J lost 5 bases; unmatched junction nucleotides: 7. There are 13 residues in the CDR3. The CDR3 sequence: CASTAGTVYGYTF. In nucleotides, the CDR3 is TGTGCCAGCACCGCCGGGACAGTGTATGGCTACACCTTC.

The chain has TRBV5-4 and TRBJ2-3; 9 bases line up with TRBD2. The CDR3 covers 13 residues. The V gene end was trimmed by 2 bases and the J gene end by 6 bases; junction bases not matched to a gene: 1. Per germline, CDR1 SGHNT and CDR2 YYREEE (reference sequence). DNA of the CDR3: TGTGCCAGCAGCTTTAGCGGGAGCGATACGCAGTATTTT. Encoded protein: CASSFSGSDTQYF. Variable domain in full (rest from reference TRBV5-4 and TRBJ2-3): ETGVTQSPTHLIKTRGQQVTLRCSSQSGHNTVSWYQQALGQGPQFIFQYYREEENGRGNFPPRFSGLQFPNYSSELNVNALELDDSALYLCASSFSGSDTQYFGPGTRLTVL.

The chain has TRBV28 and TRBJ1-5; D is possibly TRBD1 (5 bases). The V end lost 4 bases, the J end lost 2 bases, and 9 bases lay between the germline ends. CDR1 and CDR2 (germline): MDHEN, SYDVKM. The CDR3 loop spans 14 amino acids. CDR3 region: CASSSGVGNQPQHF. The CDR3, as DNA: TGTGCCAGCAGTTCGGGGGTTGGCAATCAGCCCCAGCATTTT.

V and J are TRBV9 and TRBJ1-3; TRBD1 might be the D (5 bases). In germline, CDR1 is SGDLS, CDR2 YYNGEE. This CDR3 region has 15 residues. Trimming shortened V by 3 bases and J by 2 bases, and 12 bases separated the two germline ends. CDR3 DNA: TGTGCCAGCAGCGGCACAGGCGGACCTGGAAACACCATATATTTT. Its protein product is CASSGTGGPGNTIYF. The complete variable domain, with remaining parts taken from reference TRBV9 and TRBJ1-3, reads DSGVTQTPKHLITATGQRVTLRCSPRSGDLSVYWYQQSLDQGLQFLIQYYNGEERAKGNILERFSAQQFPDLHSELNLSSLELGDSALYFCASSGTGGPGNTIYFGEGSWLTVV.

CDR3 region: CASSTGNHQPQHF. As DNA, the CDR3 is TGTGCCAGCAGTACAGGGAATCATCAGCCCCAGCATTTT. The chain joins TRBV6-5 to TRBJ1-5, with a weak D call TRBD1 (6 bases). V shed 5 bases and J shed 5 bases, with 10 bases lying between them. The germline V gene encodes CDR1 MNHEY and CDR2 SVGAGI. The CDR3 totals 13 residues.

This chain joins TRBV7-3 and TRBJ2-1, with 8 bases aligning to TRBD2. Germline V gene data show CDR1 as SGHTA and CDR2 as FQGTGA. The J segment lost 7 bases and the V segment lost 4 bases, leaving 6 bases of the junction unmatched. This CDR3 region has 14 residues. As DNA, the CDR3 is TGTGCCAGCAGCTCCACCAGCGGGAGTAATGAGCAGTTCTTC. Translation: CASSSTSGSNEQFF.

The chain has TRBV5-6 and TRBJ2-5, with a weak D call TRBD1 (6 bases). The V end lost 2 bases, the J end lost 1 base, and 9 bases lay between the germline ends. The CDR3 extends over 14 amino acids. CDR1 is SGHDT, CDR2 YYEEEE, per germline. CDR3 sequence reads: CASSFLTGQETQYF. CDR3 nucleotide sequence: TGTGCCAGCAGCTTCTTGACAGGCCAAGAGACCCAGTACTTC.

The rearrangement joins TRBV27 to TRBJ2-5; TRBD2 might be the D (6 bases). This CDR3 has 14 amino acids. Trimming cost V 3 bases and J 0 bases, with 8 bases left between them. Per germline, CDR1 MNHEY and CDR2 SMNVEV (reference sequence). The CDR3 nucleotides read TGTGCCAGCAGTTTTCGACTAGACCAAGAGACCCAGTACTTC. Amino acid sequence: CASSFRLDQETQYF.

The rearrangement joins TRBV6-6 to TRBJ2-2; 7 nucleotides agree with TRBD1. CDR1 is MNHNY, CDR2 SVGAGI, per germline (reference sequence). V lost 4 bases to trimming and J lost 7 bases; unmatched junction nucleotides: 9. CDR3 length: 15 amino acids. The CDR3 sequence: CASSWGRGRHGELFF. The CDR3 nucleotides are TGTGCCAGCAGTTGGGGTAGGGGGCGGCACGGGGAGCTGTTTTTT.

The V and J genes are TRBV5-6 and TRBJ2-1, with 13 nucleotides matching TRBD2. V was pared by 2 bases and J by 8 bases, with 10 bases of the junction left unmatched. CDR3 length: 17 amino acids. CDR1 SGHDT and CDR2 YYEEEE come from the germline V gene. CDR3 in amino acids: CASSFGQTSGRKDEQFF. The CDR3 nucleotides are TGTGCCAGCAGCTTTGGGCAGACTAGCGGGAGGAAGGATGAGCAGTTCTTC. The variable domain in full, with the rest retrieved from reference TRBV5-6 and TRBJ2-1, is DAGVTQSPTHLIKTRGQQVTLRCSPKSGHDTVSWYQQALGQGPQFIFQYYEEEERQRGNFPDRFSGHQFPNYSSELNVNALLLGDSALYLCASSFGQTSGRKDEQFFGPGTRLTVL.

The rearrangement links TRBV27 to TRBJ1-1; D is uncertain. This CDR3 has 13 amino acids. CDR1 and CDR2 (germline): MNHEY, SMNVEV (reference sequence). Trimming removed 7 bases at V and 4 bases at J, with 13 bases between. The CDR3 reads CASNRHEGTEAFF. CDR3 coding DNA: TGTGCCAGCAACCGGCATGAGGGCACTGAAGCTTTCTTT.

This clone was detected only once. CDR3 DNA sequence: TGTGCCATCAGTGCTAGCGGGGAGACCCAGTACTTC. This sequence encodes CAISASGETQYF. This chain connects TRBV10-3 to TRBJ2-5, with 8 bases identical to TRBD2. Germline CDR1 is ENHRY and CDR2 is SYGVKD. Unmatched junction bases numbered 0, after V lost 4 bases and J lost 5 bases. This CDR3 has 12 residues.

This sequence joins TRBV6-1 and TRBJ1-4; 7 bases are shared with TRBD1. The ends lost 1 base at V and 10 bases at J; junction bases unmatched: 12. The germline V gene encodes CDR1 MNHNS and CDR2 SASEGT. This CDR3 contains 16 residues. The CDR3 DNA reads as TGTGCCAGCAGTGAAGATTCGACAGGGTCGTTTGGAAAACTGTTTTTT. Amino acid sequence: CASSEDSTGSFGKLFF.

The V and J genes are TRBV6-5 and TRBJ1-1; D might be TRBD1 (6 bases). The V end was cut by 6 bases, the J end by 6 bases, with 17 bases between. The CDR3 extends over 14 amino acids. Germline CDR1 MNHEY, CDR2 SVGAGI. This CDR3 reads CASSFAGAGAEAFF. Written as DNA, the CDR3 is TGTGCCAGCAGCTTTGCAGGGGCAGGGGCTGAAGCTTTCTTT.

This chain uses TRBV6-5 with TRBJ1-1; TRBD1 aligns across 7 bases. This CDR3 comprises 14 residues. Germline V lookup: CDR1 MNHEY, CDR2 SVGAGI. V lost 2 bases and J lost 7; bases outside the gene matches: 7. CDR3 nucleotides: TGTGCCAGCAGTTACGGTGGGACAGCCAATGAAGCTTTCTTT. Encoded protein: CASSYGGTANEAFF.

V is TRBV6-6 and J is TRBJ1-2; the D gene is possibly TRBD1 (5 bases). CDR3 length: 12 amino acids. Germline V gene lookup returns CDR1 MNHNY and CDR2 SVGAGI (reference sequence). V lost 3 bases, J lost 6 bases, and 8 bases lay in between. CDR3 nucleotide sequence: TGTGCCAGCAGTTATGGGGGGAATGGCTACACCTTC. Its translation: CASSYGGNGYTF.